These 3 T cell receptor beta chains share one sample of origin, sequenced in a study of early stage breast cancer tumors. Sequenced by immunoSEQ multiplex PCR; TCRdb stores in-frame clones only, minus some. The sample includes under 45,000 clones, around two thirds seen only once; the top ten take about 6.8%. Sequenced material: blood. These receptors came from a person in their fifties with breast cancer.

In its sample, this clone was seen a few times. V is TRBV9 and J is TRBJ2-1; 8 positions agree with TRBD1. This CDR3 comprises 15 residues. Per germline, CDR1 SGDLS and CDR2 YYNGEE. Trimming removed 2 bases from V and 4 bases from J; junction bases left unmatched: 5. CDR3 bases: TGTGCCAGCAGCGTTTATACAGGGGGGTACAATGAGCAGTTCTTC. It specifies CASSVYTGGYNEQFF.

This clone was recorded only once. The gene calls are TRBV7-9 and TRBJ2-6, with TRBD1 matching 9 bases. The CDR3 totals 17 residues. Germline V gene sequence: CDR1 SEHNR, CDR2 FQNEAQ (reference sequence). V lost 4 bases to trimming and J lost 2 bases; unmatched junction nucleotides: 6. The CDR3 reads CASSWTGAMAGANVLTF. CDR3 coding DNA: TGTGCCAGCAGCTGGACAGGGGCCATGGCTGGGGCCAACGTCCTGACTTTC.

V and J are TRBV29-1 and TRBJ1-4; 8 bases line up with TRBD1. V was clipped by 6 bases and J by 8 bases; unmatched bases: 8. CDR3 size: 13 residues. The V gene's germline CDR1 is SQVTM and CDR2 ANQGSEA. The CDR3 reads CSVGGQGGEKLFF. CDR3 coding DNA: TGCAGCGTGGGCGGACAGGGAGGAGAAAAACTGTTTTTT.